One T cell receptor beta chain is described in this entry. The antigen remains undetermined. This specimen belongs to a study of identical twins. Germline CDR1 SGHRS, CDR2 YFSETQ. The CDR3 has 15 amino acids. With 4 bases clipped from V and 4 bases from J, the junction kept 8 bases outside the gene matches. All of the donors were Caucasians in good health. MiXCR, applied by TCRdb to the 5' RACE reads, yields one record per CDR3 protein. The table records 1.5 million to 2 million distinct CDR3 sequences, around a third of them present only once. Study observations and caveats: Not following the same donors, the study drew its conclusions from cross-sectional statistical analysis. With abundant cord blood beta clonotypes, insertions were fewer; memory repertoires showed no such pattern.

The chain combines TRBV5-1 with TRBJ2-1, with 7 nucleotides matching TRBD2. Source material: cord blood. The TCR originated in a newborn girl in good health. The DNA of the CDR3 is TGCGCCAGCAGCCACCGGGACTACTCATACAATGAGCAGTTCTTC. It specifies CASSHRDYSYNEQFF. The variable domain in full, completed from reference TRBV5-1 and TRBJ2-1, reads KAGVTQTPRYLIKTRGQQVTLSCSPISGHRSVSWYQQTPGQGLQFLFEYFSETQRNKGNFPGRFSGRQFSNSRSEMNVSTLELGDSALYLCASSHRDYSYNEQFFGPGTRLTVL.